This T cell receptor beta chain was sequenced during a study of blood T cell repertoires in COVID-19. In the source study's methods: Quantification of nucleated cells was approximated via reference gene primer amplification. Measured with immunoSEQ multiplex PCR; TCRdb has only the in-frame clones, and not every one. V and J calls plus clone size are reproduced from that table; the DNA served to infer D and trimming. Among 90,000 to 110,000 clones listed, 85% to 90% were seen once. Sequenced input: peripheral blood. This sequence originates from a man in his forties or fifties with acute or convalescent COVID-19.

In DNA, the CDR3 is TGTGCCAGCAGACCCTCAGGGGCGGGCTCCTACAATGAGCAGTTCTTC. Protein product: CASRPSGAGSYNEQFF. The chain employs TRBV7-6 and TRBJ2-1; weak D call: TRBD1 (6 bases). Per germline, CDR1 SGHVS and CDR2 FNYEAQ. CDR3 size: 16 residues. Trimming took off 6 bases at V and 0 bases at J, with 15 bases between the two ends.